What follows describes a single TCR beta chain. Antigen: not known. The germline gives CDR1 SQVTM, CDR2 ANQGSEA. CDR3 length: 13 amino acids. With 3 bases removed from V and 9 bases from J, the gap between germline ends came to 18 bases. Specified time point: newly diagnosed GD, antithyroid drugs for less than 3 months. PBMC RNA served as the TCR library source. Construction of TCR beta libraries relied on iRepertoire HTBI primers and on Arm-PCR targeting CDR3 regions. TCRdb itself ran the multiplex PCR reads through MiXCR, one entry per CDR3 protein. The data contain over 500,000 distinct CDR3 sequences, about 15% of them singletons. These data belong to a study of regulatory T cells in long-lasting Graves disease. Broader study findings: Persistent disease showed a preference for TRBV28, TRBJ1-2 and TRBJ2-5.

These data were likewise used in another study, on T cells in Graves' hyperthyroidism and ophthalmopathy. As that study records: Stable hyperthyroidism: no ophthalmopathy progression over 18 months of follow-up. First-round RT-PCR with HTBI primers amplified the TCR CDR3 region.

The material sequenced was peripheral blood mononuclear cells (PBMCs), taken at new diagnosis, from a patient treated with antithyroid drugs. The genes are TRBV29-1 and TRBJ2-7, with D possibly TRBD2 on 6 matching bases. The sequence derives from a woman aged 25-40 years with Graves disease. The CDR3 DNA reads as TGCAGCGTTGAGGGCAGGGTGGAGGGCGGGCAGTACTTC. Amino acid sequence: CSVEGRVEGGQYF.